The 26 T cell receptor beta chains presented below share a single source sample, sequenced in a study of blood T cells in healthy people across ages. The authors ran a second PCR of 7 to 11 cycles using a sample-barcoded 5' primer and a J-beta primer mix. TCRdb itself ran the 5' RACE reads through MiXCR, one entry per CDR3 protein. The sample lists 800,000 or so distinct CDR3 sequences, around 45% occurring once. Sequences were obtained from blood. Receptors originate from an elderly man in good health.

The chain carries TRBV12-3 or TRBV12-4 and TRBJ1-4; D call uncertain. This CDR3 has 14 residues. The V end lost 3 bases, the J end lost 3 bases, and 8 bases lay between the germline ends. CDR3 in DNA: TGTGCCAGCAGTTTTGGCGGATCTAATGAAAAACTGTTTTTT. Protein product: CASSFGGSNEKLFF.

This clonotype showed up just a few times. The chain combines TRBV20-1 with TRBJ2-5; 7 bases are a match to TRBD1. The CDR3 loop spans 13 amino acids. Trimming at V came to 7 bases and at J to 2 bases, leaving 7 bases not matched to a gene. CDR1 DFQATT and CDR2 SNEGSKA come from the germline V gene (reference sequence). The CDR3 spells CSVGTAEQETQYF. The CDR3 DNA reads TGCAGTGTGGGGACAGCCGAACAAGAGACCCAGTACTTC.

A remark on this clonotype: Mismatch with germline at one junction end may stem from a read error. The chain is built from TRBV7-2 and TRBJ2-3; 13 bases agree with TRBD2. The CDR3 is 16 amino acids. Germline-derived CDR1 and CDR2 are SGHTA and FQGNSA. The CDR3 region has the DNA TGTACCAGCAGCTCGGGACTAGCGGGACGGTCAGATACACAGTATTTT. Translated, it gives CTSSSGLAGRSDTQYF.

This clonotype was picked up a small number of times. The chain employs TRBV20-1 and TRBJ2-5, with D tentatively TRBD1 (6 bases). Germline V gene data show CDR1 as DFQATT and CDR2 as SNEGSKA (reference sequence). V was trimmed by 5 bases and J by 6 bases, leaving 16 bases between them. The CDR3 has 13 residues. The CDR3 DNA reads as TGCAGTGCTTCCGACACAGGGATCAAGACCCAGTACTTC. Translated, it gives CSASDTGIKTQYF.

This clonotype was seen only a few times. The chain joins TRBV14 to TRBJ2-5; D ambiguous. Trimming removed 0 bases from V and 7 bases from J, with 18 bases in between. The CDR3 length is 16 residues. Per germline, CDR1 SGHDN and CDR2 FVKESK. The CDR3 nucleotides read TGTGCCAGCAGCCAAGACATCCCGGAGAGCCCAAGGACCCAGTACTTC. It yields the protein CASSQDIPESPRTQYF.

This chain uses TRBV7-2 with TRBJ2-1; a weak D match, TRBD2 (6 bases). Trimming left V 5 bases short and J 9 bases short, with 26 bases between. The CDR3 spans 17 residues. The V gene's germline CDR1 is SGHTA and CDR2 FQGNSA. CDR3 region: CASSPAMGQRAVSEQFF. CDR3 in DNA: TGTGCCAGCAGCCCTGCGATGGGGCAGCGGGCGGTGAGTGAGCAGTTCTTC.

The chain uses TRBV12-3 or TRBV12-4 and TRBJ1-3, with D uncertain. The CDR3 spans 16 residues. Trimming left V 5 bases short and J 0 bases short, with 14 bases between. The CDR3 reads CASSQTVLLSGNTIYF. CDR3 nucleotides: TGTGCCAGCAGTCAGACGGTCTTGCTCTCTGGAAACACCATATATTTT.

A few counts support this clonotype. The chain carries TRBV7-2 and TRBJ2-7; 9 bases align to TRBD1. The CDR3 consists of 15 residues. Germline V gene lookup returns CDR1 SGHTA and CDR2 FQGNSA. J was trimmed by 4 bases and V by 6 bases; bases with no gene match: 10. CDR3: CASSSMPTGGYEQYF. CDR3 nucleotides: TGTGCCAGCAGTTCGATGCCGACAGGGGGGTACGAGCAGTACTTC.

This clonotype has a handful of counts. V is TRBV5-5 and J is TRBJ2-7; TRBD2 agrees at 7 bases. Germline values: CDR1 SGHKS, CDR2 YYEKEE (reference sequence). V gave up 4 bases and J gave up 0 bases; unmatched junction bases: 4. The CDR3 spans 14 residues. CDR3 protein: CASSMGDYSYEQYF. The CDR3 bases are TGTGCCAGCAGCATGGGGGACTACTCCTACGAGCAGTACTTC.

The V gene is TRBV20-1, the J gene TRBJ2-7; D possibly corresponds to TRBD1 (6 bases). The better agreement between TRBJ2-5 and the DNA end casts doubt on the J call. This CDR3 is built from 15 residues. Germline V lookup: CDR1 DFQATT, CDR2 SNEGSKA (reference sequence). Here the CDR3 DNA reads TGCAGTGCTAGAGCCGTGCAGGGGCCAAGGGAGACCCAGTACTTC. Translated: CSARAVQGPRETQYF.

As regards this clonotype: At one end the junction does not follow the germline gene, possibly because of a read error. V usage is TRBV7-9 and J usage is TRBJ2-1, with TRBD2 as a possible D gene (5 bases). This CDR3 is 14 amino acids long. Per germline, CDR1 SEHNR and CDR2 FQNEAQ (reference sequence). The CDR3 region is CASPPAESCNEQFF. In nucleotides, the CDR3 is TGTGCCAGCCCCCCAGCGGAGTCCTGCAATGAGCAGTTCTTC.

The V and J genes are TRBV11-3 and TRBJ2-1; 11 bases are shared with TRBD2. Trimming at V came to 4 bases and at J to 4 bases, leaving 12 bases not matched to a gene. The V gene's germline CDR1 is SGHNT and CDR2 YENEEA. CDR3 size: 18 residues. CDR3 in amino acids: CASSSLSFLAGGYNEQFF. The CDR3 nucleotides are TGTGCCAGCAGCTCCCTCAGCTTTCTAGCGGGAGGTTACAATGAGCAGTTCTTC.

CDR3 sequence (DNA): TGCAGCGGAAGAGGGGTTGGGGACACTGAAGCTTTCTTT. This codes for CSGRGVGDTEAFF. The chain carries TRBV29-1 and TRBJ1-1; D perhaps matches TRBD1 (5 bases). From germline, CDR1 is SQVTM and CDR2 ANQGSEA. V was cut by 7 bases and J by 3 bases, with 15 bases left in between. The CDR3 contains 13 residues. Based on the CDR3 plus reference TRBV29-1 and TRBJ1-1, the full variable domain is SAVISQKPSRDICQRGTSLTIQCQVDSQVTMMFWYRQQPGQSLTLIATANQGSEATYESGFVIDKFPISRPNLTFSTLTVSNMSPEDSSIYLCSGRGVGDTEAFFGQGTRLTVV.

The J gene is TRBJ2-7, the V gene TRBV9, with D perhaps matching TRBD1 (6 bases). The length of the CDR3 is 14 residues. The germline V gene encodes CDR1 SGDLS and CDR2 YYNGEE. Trimming pared 4 bases from V and 0 bases from J, leaving 11 bases between. CDR3 protein: CASSPNRASYEQYF. The CDR3 region has the DNA TGTGCCAGCAGCCCTAACAGGGCCTCCTACGAGCAGTACTTC. Full variable domain (missing parts from reference TRBV9 and TRBJ2-7): DSGVTQTPKHLITATGQRVTLRCSPRSGDLSVYWYQQSLDQGLQFLIQYYNGEERAKGNILERFSAQQFPDLHSELNLSSLELGDSALYFCASSPNRASYEQYFGPGTRLTVT.

The table lists this clonotype with a few counts. The chain carries TRBV20-1 and TRBJ1-6; 7 bases are a match to TRBD1. The length of the CDR3 is 15 residues. V dropped 3 bases and J dropped 2; count of bases not matched to a gene: 4. Germline CDR1 reads DFQATT; CDR2 reads SNEGSKA (reference sequence). In nucleotides, the CDR3 is TGCAGTGCTAGGGAGACAGGGCCCTATAATTCACCCCTCCACTTT. As protein: CSARETGPYNSPLHF.

V is TRBV24-1 and J is TRBJ2-3, with 10 bases aligning to TRBD2. The CDR3 loop spans 16 amino acids. V lost 6 bases, J lost 4 bases, and 9 bases stayed unmatched. Per the germline V gene, CDR1 is KGHDR and CDR2 is SFDVKD. CDR3 sequence: CATSLAGTSVADTQYF. CDR3 nucleotides: TGTGCCACCAGTTTAGCCGGGACTAGCGTTGCAGATACGCAGTATTTT.

Points on this clonotype: One end of the junction fails to match germline, which may point to a read error. The rearrangement links TRBV7-8 to TRBJ2-4; D possibly matches TRBD1 or TRBD2 (5 bases each). The J call may be wrong; the DNA end is better matched by TRBJ2-5. This CDR3 comprises 17 residues. CDR1 and CDR2 (germline): SGHVS, FQNEAQ. This CDR3 is CASANVGQTTLHETQYF. The CDR3 DNA is TGCGCCAGCGCCAACGTGGGGCAGACTACCCTCCATGAGACCCAGTACTTC.

V is TRBV7-2 and J is TRBJ2-1, with TRBD2 identical over 11 bases. Trimming cost V 3 bases and J 15 bases; bases outside gene matches: 10. Germline-derived CDR1 and CDR2 are SGHTA and FQGNSA. The CDR3 loop spans 14 amino acids. CDR3 in amino acids: CASSFRLAGSYPFF. The CDR3 bases are TGTGCCAGCAGCTTCAGACTAGCGGGAAGTTATCCGTTCTTC.

Points on this clonotype: Being one base from a much bigger clone, this may be a read error. This chain links TRBV20-1 with TRBJ2-5, with 10 nucleotides matching TRBD2. This CDR3 has 15 residues. The J segment lost 11 bases and the V segment lost 1 base, leaving 13 bases of the junction unmatched. Per germline, CDR1 DFQATT and CDR2 SNEGSKA (reference sequence). The CDR3 region is CSARGGAGGQNEQYF. CDR3 sequence (DNA): TGCAGTGCTAGAGGGGGAGCGGGAGGGCAAAATGAGCAGTACTTC.

The chain has TRBV20-1 and TRBJ2-1, with TRBD1 identical over 8 bases. V trimming: 3 bases; J trimming: 6 bases; junction bases outside the gene matches: 10. The CDR3 length is 15 residues. Germline values: CDR1 DFQATT, CDR2 SNEGSKA (reference sequence). CDR3 in amino acids: CSASDWAGGRNEQFF. The CDR3 DNA sequence: TGCAGTGCTAGTGATTGGGCAGGGGGCCGCAATGAGCAGTTCTTC.

This clonotype occurred a few times. The chain combines TRBV7-2 with TRBJ2-1, with D perhaps TRBD1 (6 bases). Deletions cut 4 bases from V and 7 bases from J, with 17 bases between. The CDR3 covers 15 residues. CDR1 SGHTA and CDR2 FQGNSA come from the germline V gene. CDR3 in DNA: TGTGCCAGCAGCTCGGACGGGACACCTACGAATGAGCAGTTCTTC. It is translated as CASSSDGTPTNEQFF. Combining the CDR3 with reference TRBV7-2 and TRBJ2-1 gives the whole variable domain GAGVSQSPSNKVTEKGKDVELRCDPISGHTALYWYRQSLGQGLEFLIYFQGNSAPDKSGLPSDRFSAERTGGSVSTLTIQRTQQEDSAVYLCASSSDGTPTNEQFFGPGTRLTVL.

This clonotype was found a few times. J is TRBJ1-2 and V is TRBV29-1; D is unresolved. The germline V gene encodes CDR1 SQVTM and CDR2 ANQGSEA. Trimming took off 7 bases at V and 1 base at J, with 16 bases between the two ends. The CDR3 loop spans 14 amino acids. The CDR3 DNA reads TGCAGCGCCGGGAGAGAACAGAGTAACTATGGCTACACCTTC. This translates into CSAGREQSNYGYTF.

This clonotype was recorded a few times. The rearrangement links TRBV11-2 to TRBJ2-7, with 7 bases aligning to TRBD2. The CDR3 covers 17 residues. V lost 5 bases, J lost 1 base, and 14 bases stayed unmatched. CDR1 and CDR2 (germline): SGHAT, FQNNGV. CDR3 loop: CASSRTVGLAASYEQYF. DNA of the CDR3: TGTGCCAGCAGCCGTACGGTGGGTCTAGCGGCTTCCTACGAGCAGTACTTC.

This clonotype occurred a few times. The J gene is TRBJ2-1, the V gene TRBV7-2, with TRBD1 identical over 8 bases. The CDR3 length is 13 residues. CDR1 is SGHTA and CDR2 is FQGNSA in the germline V gene. Trimming cost V 1 base and J 9 bases; bases outside gene matches: 2. This CDR3 reads CASSLGTGIEQFF. Here the CDR3 DNA reads TGTGCCAGCAGCTTAGGGACAGGGATTGAGCAGTTCTTC.

This sequence joins TRBV28 and TRBJ1-2; D gene unclear. Trimming left V 9 bases short and J 5 bases short, with 13 bases between. The CDR3 has 12 residues. CDR1 MDHEN and CDR2 SYDVKM come from the germline V gene. DNA of the CDR3: TGTGCCAGTTCCTACACGGGATATGGCTACACCTTC. Translating gives CASSYTGYGYTF.

This clonotype turned up a few times. A read error may be the cause here, since a much bigger clone is one base away. V is TRBV20-1 and J is TRBJ2-7, with 12 positions matching TRBD2. The J segment lost 7 bases and the V segment lost 5 bases, leaving 15 bases of the junction unmatched. The length of the CDR3 is 16 residues. Germline CDR1 DFQATT, CDR2 SNEGSKA (reference sequence). CDR3 loop: CSARGTTSGRTNEQYF. CDR3 nucleotides: TGCAGTGCTCGCGGGACGACTAGCGGGAGAACGAATGAGCAGTACTTC.